The clone carrying this T cell receptor beta chain showed up just a few times. This sample is part of a study of early T cells in non-severe SARS-CoV-2 infection. Each CDR3 protein gets one entry after TCRdb re-called the 5' RACE reads with MiXCR. The sample includes about 64,000 distinct CDR3 sequences, about an eighth seen only once; the top ten take 4.2%. V was cut by 2 bases and J by 2 bases, with 13 bases left in between. Germline values: CDR1 SEHNR, CDR2 FQNEAQ (reference sequence). This CDR3 is built from 15 residues. The chain is built from TRBV7-9 and TRBJ2-7; the D call may be TRBD1 or TRBD2 (5 bases each). The TCR originated in an adult who was a healthcare worker with PCR-confirmed SARS-CoV-2 infection or an uninfected control (not recorded which). Sequenced sample: whole blood. The CDR3 nucleotides are TGTGCCAGCAGCTTACACGGGACGGCCGCCTACGAGCAGTACTTC. It codes for CASSLHGTAAYEQYF.